The source of this T cell receptor (beta chain) is a study of blood T cell repertoires in COVID-19. Overall study: Samples of COVID-19 (acute and convalescent) were obtained from the United States, Italy and Spain.

Trimming left V 4 bases short and J 4 bases short, with 15 bases between. CDR3 length: 15 residues. Per the germline V gene, CDR1 is SGDLS and CDR2 is YYNGEE. The data were produced by immunoSEQ multiplex PCR, yet TCRdb's version contains in-frame clones alone and is incomplete. The table includes some 190,000 clones, more than 75% detected once. Each participant's cohort was designated according to participant-reported clinical history. The sample was PBMCs or T cells enriched from blood (not recorded which). The chain combines TRBV9 with TRBJ1-5; D perhaps matches TRBD1 (6 bases). This receptor was obtained from a woman aged 50 to 60 with acute COVID-19. CDR3 bases: TGTGCCAGCAGCCCCTATGGGGGGGCTAATCAGCCCCAGCATTTT. It specifies CASSPYGGANQPQHF. The complete variable domain, with remaining parts taken from reference TRBV9 and TRBJ1-5, reads DSGVTQTPKHLITATGQRVTLRCSPRSGDLSVYWYQQSLDQGLQFLIQYYNGEERAKGNILERFSAQQFPDLHSELNLSSLELGDSALYFCASSPYGGANQPQHFGDGTRLSIL.